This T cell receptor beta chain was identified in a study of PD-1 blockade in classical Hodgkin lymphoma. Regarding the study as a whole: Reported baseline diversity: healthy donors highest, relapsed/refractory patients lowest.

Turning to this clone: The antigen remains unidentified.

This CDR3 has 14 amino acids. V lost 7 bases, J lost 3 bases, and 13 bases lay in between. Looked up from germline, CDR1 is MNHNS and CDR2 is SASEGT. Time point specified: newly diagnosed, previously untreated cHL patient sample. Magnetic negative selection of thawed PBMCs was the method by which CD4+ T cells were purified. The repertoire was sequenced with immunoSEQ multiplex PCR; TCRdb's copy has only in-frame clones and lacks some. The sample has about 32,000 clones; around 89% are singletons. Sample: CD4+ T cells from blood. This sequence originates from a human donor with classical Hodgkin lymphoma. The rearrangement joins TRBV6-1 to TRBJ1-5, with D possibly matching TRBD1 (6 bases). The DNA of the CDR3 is TGTGCCAGCACAACAGGGTTGAACAATCAGCCCCAGCATTTT. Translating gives CASTTGLNNQPQHF.